One and the same sample provided the 7 T cell receptor beta chains below, sequenced in a study of cytomegalovirus exposure and HLA in healthy donors. Both 60 Vbeta primers and 13 Jbeta primers went into the PCR. The repertoire was sequenced with immunoSEQ multiplex PCR; TCRdb's copy has only in-frame clones and lacks some. The table lists 150,000 or so clones, about three quarters of them singletons. Sequenced input: PBMCs. These receptors all stem from a man aged 35-49 years in good health and CMV-seropositive.

The genes are TRBV21-1 and TRBJ2-5; the table's TRBD1 call for D was not verified on the DNA. TRBV21-1 is shown as a pseudogene. The CDR3 loop spans 16 amino acids. In DNA form, the CDR3 reads TGTGCCAGCAGCAAGGGGGCGGAGCAGCTCCAAGAGACCCAGTACTTC. Encoded protein: CASSKGAEQLQETQYF.

This rearrangement joins TRBV30 to TRBJ1-2; D is unclear. The CDR3 runs 14 residues. Germline V gives CDR1 GTSNPN, CDR2 SVGIG (reference sequence). The V gene lost 2 bases and the J gene lost 7 bases, with 17 bases spanning the gap. In nucleotides, the CDR3 is TGTGCCTGGAGTCGTGTTGGGGAGTTGAGTGGCTACACCTTC. Protein: CAWSRVGELSGYTF.

This chain links TRBV7-8 with TRBJ2-1; 8 nucleotides agree with TRBD2. V trimming: 3 bases; J trimming: 9 bases; junction bases outside the gene matches: 4. CDR1 and CDR2 (germline): SGHVS, FQNEAQ. The CDR3 length is 13 residues. CDR3 loop: CASSLGLDSEQFF. Written as DNA, the CDR3 is TGTGCCAGCAGCTTGGGACTAGACAGTGAGCAGTTCTTC.

This sequence joins TRBV7-9 and TRBJ2-1, with 7 bases identical to TRBD2. V trimming: 4 bases; J trimming: 4 bases; junction bases outside the gene matches: 10. The CDR3 is made up of 16 amino acids. Germline lookup yields CDR1 SEHNR and CDR2 FQNEAQ (reference sequence). This CDR3 is CASSSRPIAGYNEQFF. As DNA, the CDR3 is TGTGCCAGCAGCTCCCGTCCAATAGCGGGTTACAATGAGCAGTTCTTC. Variable domain in full (rest from reference TRBV7-9 and TRBJ2-1): DTGVSQNPRHKITKRGQNVTFRCDPISEHNRLYWYRQTLGQGPEFLTYFQNEAQLEKSRLLSDRFSAERPKGSFSTLEIQRTEQGDSAMYLCASSSRPIAGYNEQFFGPGTRLTVL.

The chain combines TRBV28 with TRBJ2-1; 10 nucleotides line up with TRBD1. J lost 9 bases, V lost 1 base, and 6 bases had no gene match. Germline V gene sequence: CDR1 MDHEN, CDR2 SYDVKM. The CDR3 is 15 amino acids. CDR3 sequence (DNA): TGTGCCAGCAGTTTATTCGACAGGGGGCTCGGTGAGCAGTTCTTC. It yields the protein CASSLFDRGLGEQFF.

The V gene is TRBV18, the J gene TRBJ2-3; 10 bases are a match to TRBD2. CDR1 and CDR2 (germline): KGHSH, LQKENI. J was trimmed by 3 bases and V by 7 bases; bases with no gene match: 13. The CDR3 sequence is 17 residues long. The CDR3 DNA follows: TGTGCCAGCTTGCACGGGGCTAGCGGGAGAGAGACAGATACGCAGTATTTT. Translation gives CASLHGASGRETDTQYF. Together with reference TRBV18 and TRBJ2-3, the CDR3 gives the full variable domain: NAGVMQNPRHLVRRRGQEARLRCSPMKGHSHVYWYRQLPEEGLKFMVYLQKENIIDESGMPKERFSAEFPKEGPSILRIQQVVRGDSAAYFCASLHGASGRETDTQYFGPGTRLTVL.

The rearrangement joins TRBV6-5 to TRBJ1-1; the match to TRBD1 covers 7 bases. Trimming took 3 bases from V and 1 from J; bases not matched to a gene: 2. The CDR3 consists of 14 residues. CDR1 and CDR2 (germline): MNHEY, SVGAGI. The CDR3 sequence: CASSYTGENTEAFF. The CDR3 region has the DNA TGTGCCAGCAGTTATACAGGGGAGAACACTGAAGCTTTCTTT.